The entry below gives a single T cell receptor beta chain sequence along with its context. The CDR3 sequence is 15 residues long. The germline V gene encodes CDR1 SGHVS and CDR2 FQNEAQ. J was trimmed by 7 bases and V by 1 base; bases with no gene match: 7. The sample originates from a study of cytomegalovirus exposure and HLA in healthy donors. The PCR contained 60 Vbeta and 13 Jbeta primers. Sequencing was performed with immunoSEQ multiplex PCR; in TCRdb, only in-frame clones are kept and a portion is missing. The sample table sets out around 63,000 clones. The chain combines TRBV7-8 with TRBJ1-5; 7 positions agree with TRBD1. The sequenced material came from PBMCs. The receptor was derived from a woman younger than 45 in good health and CMV-seronegative. This chain's CDR3 is CASSLVEGAWQPQHF. The DNA for the CDR3 is TGTGCCAGCAGCTTAGTCGAGGGGGCCTGGCAGCCCCAGCATTTT. The full variable domain, in which reference TRBV7-8 and TRBJ1-5 provide the parts outside the CDR3, is GAGVSQSPRYKVAKRGQDVALRCDPISGHVSLFWYQQALGQGPEFLTYFQNEAQLDKSGLPSDRFFAERPEGSVSTLKIQRTQQEDSAVYLCASSLVEGAWQPQHFGDGTRLSIL.